The sequence of this TCR beta chain was determined in a study of T cell responses to AZD1222 COVID-19 vaccine. To note about this clone: Its antigen is still unknown.

The CDR3 length is 13 residues. Between the trimmed V and J ends, which lost 4 bases and 5 bases, there was a span of 11 bases. CDR1 SGHDN and CDR2 FVKESK come from the germline V gene. TCRdb's table, derived via immunoSEQ multiplex PCR, lists solely in-frame clones and lacks some. There are 130,000 or so clones in the sample; around 83% occur only once, and 27% lies in the top ten. Points from the study as a whole: Baseline testing showed seropositivity in only a handful of AZD1222 recipients. Females made up more of the donors, who were largely white British, and clonal diversity may have come out too low.

Sequences were derived from peripheral blood, sampled 28 days after the second AZD1222 dose. The TCR originated in an adult who received the AZD1222 COVID-19 vaccine. This sequence joins TRBV14 and TRBJ1-1, with D unclear. Written as DNA, the CDR3 is TGTGCCAGCAGCCCCCATTTGGATACTGAAGCTTTCTTT. This sequence encodes CASSPHLDTEAFF.